The clone carrying this T cell receptor beta chain was detected a few times. The antigen remains undetermined. A library of TCRbeta sequences, prepared with unique molecular identifiers, was generated. TCRdb called the PCR reads again in MiXCR, with one record for every CDR3 protein. This sample has around 490,000 distinct CDR3 sequences, with 9.5% to 12% found just once. This record belongs to a study of T-cell reconstitution after alpha-beta-depleted transplantation in children. Regarding the study as a whole: Roughly two months post-transplant, alpha-beta T cells reportedly originated from several hundred graft clones that had expanded.

J was trimmed by 3 bases and V by 8 bases; bases with no gene match: 11. CDR3 length: 15 amino acids. In germline, CDR1 is MNHEY, CDR2 SVGEGT. The clonotype originates from a female patient aged 2 to 10 who had a stem cell transplant for aplastic anemia, so the T cells may come from the graft donor. The J gene is TRBJ2-3, the V gene TRBV6-2 or TRBV6-3, with 7 bases identical to TRBD1. This specimen was PBMCs, mostly from graft donor cells, taken 180 days after TCRalphabeta/CD19-depleted stem cell transplant. CDR3 DNA sequence: TGTGCCAGCGTTCAGGGGGAACAGTTGACAGATACGCAGTATTTT. It translates to CASVQGEQLTDTQYF.